The present T cell receptor (beta chain) was sequenced within a study of cytomegalovirus exposure and HLA in healthy donors. Study-wide results and caveats: Reported performance of the classifier showed diagnosis of cytomegalovirus status with high specificity and sensitivity. While the bulk of TCR sequences proved rare, some public TCRs turned up in many donors.

Germline assignment: CDR1 SEHNR and CDR2 FQNEAQ (reference sequence). After removal of 5 bases from V and 3 bases from J, the junction contained 18 bases not matched to a gene. This CDR3 region has 19 residues. This PCR relied on a set of 60 Vbeta primers and 13 Jbeta primers. Method: immunoSEQ multiplex PCR; TCRdb's copy keeps in-frame clones and lacks some. Of some 150,000 clones in the sample, 76% were seen once. As concerns this clone: Its target is unknown.

Sequencing used PBMCs. The chain combines TRBV7-9 with TRBJ1-1; 10 bases align to TRBD1. The clonotype comes from a woman aged 40-49 years in good health and CMV-seronegative. This CDR3 is CASSRPYPGQGNQDTEAFF. DNA for the CDR3: TGTGCCAGCAGCCGACCTTACCCGGGACAGGGGAATCAGGACACTGAAGCTTTCTTT.